This T cell receptor beta chain was found in a study of read filtering for tumor transcriptome and immune sequencing. Study-level background: By R-ISS, stages I, II and III held around 8, 15 and 7 patients. Per sample, TCR-region reads ranged about 4 to 11 million by IR-seq, about 85 to 1,400 by RNA-seq. Transcriptome libraries were built from DNase-treated RNA.

Bone marrow was sampled from every patient at the time of active disease. The library was built from approximately 400 ng RNA with molecular barcoded adaptors for alpha/delta and beta/gamma chains. MiXCR, run by TCRdb on the reads, gives a single entry per CDR3 protein. The table shows over 55,000 distinct CDR3 sequences, with more than 11% occurring only once. The CDR3 covers 15 residues. The germline V and J ends were trimmed by 4 bases and 2 bases, with 13 bases remaining between them. Germline V gives CDR1 SGHRS, CDR2 YFSETQ. Sample: a population of CD138-negative cells sorted from bone marrow. The receptor was isolated from a donor older than 35 with multiple myeloma. The rearrangement links TRBV5-1 to TRBJ1-5; a possible D gene is TRBD1 (5 bases). DNA for the CDR3: TGCGCCAGCAGCCAGGGACCCGGGGGCAATCAGCCCCAGCATTTT. It translates to CASSQGPGGNQPQHF.